Listed below are T cell receptor beta chains from one sample, sequenced in a study of cytomegalovirus exposure and HLA in healthy donors. Profiled with immunoSEQ multiplex PCR; TCRdb holds only in-frame clones, not every one. The sample has 200,000 to 250,000 clones, about 89% seen once. The sample consisted of PBMCs. These receptor sequences come from a woman under 30 in good health and CMV-seronegative. Both conserved end residues are part of each CDR3. The D gene is left open where the match is weak. Part of the rows lack a size; the others show once, few, many or a class for expanded clones.

J gene: TRBJ1-5
D gene: NA
clone size: NA
V gene: TRBV28
CDR3 DNA: TGTGCCAGCAGTCTCGTCAATCAGCCCCAGCATTTT
CDR3 protein: CASSLVNQPQHF

J gene: TRBJ1-1
D gene: NA
clone size: NA
V gene: TRBV5-1
CDR3 DNA: TGCGCCAGCAGCTTGGGCGGGACGGGGGGGAACACTGAAGCTTTCTTT
CDR3 protein: CASSLGGTGGNTEAFF

J gene: TRBJ1-1
D gene: TRBD1
clone size: few
V gene: TRBV10-1
CDR3 DNA: TGCGCCAGCACCGCCAGACAGGGCTGGAACACTGAAGCTTTCTTT
CDR3 protein: CASTARQGWNTEAFF

J gene: TRBJ2-7
D gene: NA
clone size: NA
V gene: TRBV11-3
CDR3 DNA: TGTGCCAGCAGCCAACAGGGTTATGGGGAGCAGTACTTC
CDR3 protein: CASSQQGYGEQYF

J gene: TRBJ2-3
D gene: TRBD2
clone size: NA
V gene: TRBV9
CDR3 DNA: TGTGCCAGCAGGCCCGGGACTAGCGGAAGCACAGATACGCAGTATTTT
CDR3 protein: CASRPGTSGSTDTQYF

J gene: TRBJ1-1
D gene: NA
clone size: NA
V gene: TRBV5-4
CDR3 DNA: TGTGCCAGCAGCTTGGGGTTAAACATGAACACTGAAGCTTTCTTT
CDR3 protein: CASSLGLNMNTEAFF

J gene: TRBJ2-3
D gene: NA
clone size: NA
V gene: TRBV9
CDR3 DNA: TGTGCCAGCAACCCGGGGAGACAGGCCGGGGTGACAGATACGCAGTATTTT
CDR3 protein: CASNPGRQAGVTDTQYF

J gene: TRBJ1-3
D gene: NA
clone size: NA
V gene: TRBV5-1
CDR3 DNA: TGCGCCAGCAGCTTAGACAGCTCTGGAAACACCATATATTTT
CDR3 protein: CASSLDSSGNTIYF

J gene: TRBJ2-5
D gene: NA
clone size: NA
V gene: TRBV10-3
CDR3 DNA: TGTGCCATCAGCGCCATACAGGGTGGAGAGACCCAGTACTTC
CDR3 protein: CAISAIQGGETQYF

J gene: TRBJ2-7
D gene: NA
clone size: NA
V gene: TRBV5-4
CDR3 DNA: TGTGCCAGCAGCTTGGCCGGTAAAGCCAATTACGAGCAGTACTTC
CDR3 protein: CASSLAGKANYEQYF

J gene: TRBJ2-1
D gene: NA
clone size: NA
V gene: TRBV27
CDR3 DNA: TGTGCCAGCAGTCCAGGGACAAGGGACAATGAGCAGTTCTTC
CDR3 protein: CASSPGTRDNEQFF

J gene: TRBJ1-2
D gene: TRBD1
clone size: NA
V gene: TRBV7-9
CDR3 DNA: TGTGCCAGCAGTCAGCTGACAGGGGGCATTGGCTACACCTTC
CDR3 protein: CASSQLTGGIGYTF

J gene: TRBJ1-5
D gene: NA
clone size: NA
V gene: TRBV7-2
CDR3 DNA: TGTGCCAGCAGCGAACAGGCGAGCAATCAGCCCCAGCATTTT
CDR3 protein: CASSEQASNQPQHF

J gene: TRBJ1-1
D gene: NA
clone size: NA
V gene: TRBV18
CDR3 DNA: TGTGCCAGCTCTTCGGTGGGCAGGATGAACACTGAAGCTTTCTTT
CDR3 protein: CASSSVGRMNTEAFF

J gene: TRBJ1-1
D gene: NA
clone size: NA
V gene: TRBV7-9
CDR3 DNA: TGTGCCAGCAGCTTATCTGTTGAGGGCGCTGAAGCTTTCTTT
CDR3 protein: CASSLSVEGAEAFF

J gene: TRBJ1-1
D gene: TRBD1
clone size: NA
V gene: TRBV19
CDR3 DNA: TGTGCCAGTAGGGGGCCGGGACAGGGAAACACTGAAGCTTTCTTT
CDR3 protein: CASRGPGQGNTEAFF

J gene: TRBJ2-7
D gene: NA
clone size: NA
V gene: TRBV13
CDR3 DNA: TGTGCCAGCAGCTTAGCGGCTAGCGTAACCTACGAGCAGTACTTC
CDR3 protein: CASSLAASVTYEQYF

J gene: TRBJ2-5
D gene: TRBD1
clone size: once
V gene: TRBV11-2
CDR3 DNA: TGTGCCAGCAGTCAGGGGGCGGAGGAGACCCAGTACTTC
CDR3 protein: CASSQGAEETQYF

J gene: TRBJ2-6
D gene: NA
clone size: NA
V gene: TRBV5-4
CDR3 DNA: TGTGCCAGCAGCCAAAACTACCAGGGTCAGGCCAACGTCCTGACTTTC
CDR3 protein: CASSQNYQGQANVLTF

J gene: TRBJ1-2
D gene: NA
clone size: NA
V gene: TRBV19
CDR3 DNA: TGTGCCAGTAGTATAGATCTAACGGGGGGAAGTGGCTACACCTTC
CDR3 protein: CASSIDLTGGSGYTF

J gene: TRBJ2-7
D gene: NA
clone size: NA
V gene: TRBV30
CDR3 DNA: TGTGCCTGGAGTGCCCCCCGGAGCAGCACTTACGAGCAGTACTTC
CDR3 protein: CAWSAPRSSTYEQYF

J gene: TRBJ2-2
D gene: TRBD2
clone size: NA
V gene: TRBV10-1
CDR3 DNA: TGCGCCAGCAGTGAGAGCGGGAGGGCGAACACCGGGGAGCTGTTTTTT
CDR3 protein: CASSESGRANTGELFF

J gene: TRBJ1-1
D gene: TRBD1
clone size: NA
V gene: TRBV18
CDR3 DNA: TGTGCCAGCTCTCAGGGGGTGGACACTGAAGCTTTCTTT
CDR3 protein: CASSQGVDTEAFF

J gene: TRBJ1-6
D gene: NA
clone size: NA
V gene: TRBV27
CDR3 DNA: TGTGCCAGTAGGGGACTGTATAATTCACCCCTCCACTTT
CDR3 protein: CASRGLYNSPLHF